The source of this T cell receptor (beta chain) is a study of Ad26.COV2.S vaccination and SARS-CoV-2 variants. Germline CDR1 MNHEY, CDR2 SVGEGT. The J segment lost 4 bases and the V segment lost 0 bases, leaving 8 bases of the junction unmatched. This CDR3 is 18 amino acids long. Treatment in this sample: around 19 received Ad26.COV2.S at low or high dose, single or two shots; 5 received placebo; per-sample allocation not given. Day 63 after the first vaccine or placebo injection was the time point for sampling. This person who donated was an adult of 18-55 years in Boston. Broader study findings: Placebo and vaccine recipients had non-spike TCR breadth that was similar. Placebo recipients trailed vaccine recipients in spike-specific TCR breadth. Reported post-vaccination CD8+ and CD4+ T cell responses to spike showed substantial breadth.

Method: immunoSEQ multiplex PCR; TCRdb's copy keeps in-frame clones and lacks some. Found here are fewer than 900,000 clones, around 92% of them singletons; the top ten hold around 1.4%. Remarks on this clone: Its antigen is not known.

The sequence derives from a person between 18 and 59 years old who received the Ad26.COV2.S COVID-19 vaccine or a placebo. The gene calls are TRBV6-2 or TRBV6-3 and TRBJ2-5; 13 nucleotides line up with TRBD2. The specimen was peripheral blood, collected in a trial of Ad26.COV2.S vaccine versus placebo. The CDR3 protein is CASSYSTSGGSGRETQYF. The DNA for the CDR3 is TGTGCCAGCAGTTACTCGACTAGCGGGGGGTCTGGAAGAGAGACCCAGTACTTC.